A selection of T cell receptor beta chains follows, all from one sample in a study of blood T cell repertoires in COVID-19. Measured with immunoSEQ multiplex PCR; TCRdb has only the in-frame clones, and not every one. The data hold about 490,000 clones, with approximately 85% observed a single time. The sample consisted of peripheral blood. These receptors were collected from a human donor in a cohort sampled during active COVID-19. CDR3s include the opening cysteine and the closing phenylalanine or tryptophan. Fields, in order: V gene, CDR3 protein.

>TRBV7-6
CASSSRERGTQYF
>TRBV29-1
CSVSGWRGGPGTDTQYF
>TRBV6-2/TRBV6-3
CASSKAPGQGYTGQYF
>TRBV2
CAGEFRQGGTDTQYF
>TRBV6-2/TRBV6-3
CASSPTPEGPYEQYF
>TRBV27
CASTGGSYGYTF
>TRBV10-2
CASSESMDGARYF
>TRBV30
CAWSVQGLGTEAFF
>TRBV11-1
CASSLVNGNGFF
>TRBV3-1/TRBV3-2
CASSQGQGTGELFF
>TRBV11-1
CASSRRGGYDNEQFF
>TRBV6-1
CASSDSAGAYEQYF
>TRBV29-1
CSVIRDLETQYF
>TRBV5-1
CASSAGTGDLRRGNTIYF
>TRBV19
CASGNRVDEKLFF
>TRBV9
CASSVDISSPLHF
>TRBV10-3
CASGDRLNEKLFF
>TRBV12-3/TRBV12-4
CANPPSRGYGYTF
>TRBV2
CASSSNTYEQYF
>TRBV2
CASSQRELSTDTQYF
>TRBV20-1
CSASQDSPLHF
>TRBV14
CASSQENRGSPLHF
>TRBV19
CASRGLAGGFLYNEQFF
>TRBV19
CASSENRVGYTF
>TRBV19
CASTTGGGGANVLTF
>TRBV5-1
CASSLFVLSSPLHF
>TRBV18
CASSPRDRGKGDTQYF
>TRBV5-1
CASSWPDRNPYEQYF
>TRBV9
CASSVVSSGASNTGELFF
>TRBV5-8
CASSLAFGGVVTDTQYF
>TRBV5-1
CASSLVLALPADTQYF
>TRBV4-1
CASSLQGANYGYTF
>TRBV7-2
CASSLVLAGDEQFF
>TRBV29-1
CSGSINEKLFF
>TRBV5-1
CASSLMGQSNQPQHF
>TRBV2
CASSVWQGGVGTQYF
>TRBV12-3/TRBV12-4
CASSLFDEQYF
>TRBV6-6
CASSQVTETQYF
>TRBV10-2
CASSESRANYGYTF
>TRBV2
CASSDRNYGYTF
>TRBV7-3
CASSPGGGLQPQHF
>TRBV29-1
CSVEPARSTDTQYF
>TRBV7-2
CASSLGGTSYNEQFF
>TRBV6-6
CASSYTTSTGYTEAFF
>TRBV10-2
CASTGGPGSEGEQFF